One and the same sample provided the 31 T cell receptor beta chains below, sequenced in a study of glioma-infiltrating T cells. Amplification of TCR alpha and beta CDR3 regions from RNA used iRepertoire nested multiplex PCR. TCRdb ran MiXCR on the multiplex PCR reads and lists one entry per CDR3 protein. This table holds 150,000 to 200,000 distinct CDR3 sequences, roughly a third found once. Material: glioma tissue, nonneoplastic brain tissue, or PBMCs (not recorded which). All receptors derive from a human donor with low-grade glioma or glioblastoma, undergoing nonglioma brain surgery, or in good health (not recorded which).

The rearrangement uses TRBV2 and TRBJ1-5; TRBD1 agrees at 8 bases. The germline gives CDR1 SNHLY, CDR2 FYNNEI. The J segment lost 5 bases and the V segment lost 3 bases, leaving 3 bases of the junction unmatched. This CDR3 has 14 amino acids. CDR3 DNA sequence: TGTGCCAGCAGTGACACAGGGGGACATCAGCCCCAGCATTTT. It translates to CASSDTGGHQPQHF.

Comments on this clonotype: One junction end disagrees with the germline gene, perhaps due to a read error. CDR3 DNA: TGTGTCAGCAGCTTAGGTGGTAGCTCCTACAATGAGCAGTTCTTC. It codes for CVSSLGGSSYNEQFF. The rearrangement uses TRBV7-9 and TRBJ2-1; D call uncertain. CDR1 is SEHNR, CDR2 FQNEAQ, per germline (reference sequence). This CDR3 comprises 15 residues.

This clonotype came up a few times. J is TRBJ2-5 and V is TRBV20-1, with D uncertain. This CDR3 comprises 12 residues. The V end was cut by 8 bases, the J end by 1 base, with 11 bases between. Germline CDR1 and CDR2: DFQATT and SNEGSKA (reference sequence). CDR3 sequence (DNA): TGCAGTTCCCGACTCCGCCAAGAGACCCAGTACTTC. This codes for CSSRLRQETQYF.

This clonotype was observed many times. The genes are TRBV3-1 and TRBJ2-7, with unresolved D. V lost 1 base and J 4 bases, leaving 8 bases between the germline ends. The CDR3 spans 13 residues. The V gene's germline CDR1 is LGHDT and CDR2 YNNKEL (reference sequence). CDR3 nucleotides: TGTGCCAGCAGCCAAGCTGACGTGTACGAGCAGTACTTC. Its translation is CASSQADVYEQYF.

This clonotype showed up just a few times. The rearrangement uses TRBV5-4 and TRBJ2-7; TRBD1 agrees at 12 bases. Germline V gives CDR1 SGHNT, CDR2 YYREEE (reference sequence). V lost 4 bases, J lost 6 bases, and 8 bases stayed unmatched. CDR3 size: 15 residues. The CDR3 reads CASSTTGTGGFEQYF. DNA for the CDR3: TGTGCCAGCAGCACGACCGGGACAGGGGGCTTCGAGCAGTACTTC.

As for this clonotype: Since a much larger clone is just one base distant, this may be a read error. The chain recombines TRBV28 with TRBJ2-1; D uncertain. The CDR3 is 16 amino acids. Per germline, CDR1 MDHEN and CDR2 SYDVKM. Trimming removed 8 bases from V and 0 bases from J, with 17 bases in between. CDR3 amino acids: CASARRPLHSYNEQFF. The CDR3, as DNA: TGTGCCAGCGCCCGAAGGCCCCTTCACTCCTACAATGAGCAGTTCTTC.

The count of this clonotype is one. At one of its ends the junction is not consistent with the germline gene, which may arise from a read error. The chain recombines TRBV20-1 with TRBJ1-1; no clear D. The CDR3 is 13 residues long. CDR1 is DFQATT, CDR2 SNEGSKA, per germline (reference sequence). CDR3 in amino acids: CSAGSGGNAEAFF. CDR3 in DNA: TGCAGTGCTGGTAGTGGCGGGAACGCTGAAGCTTTCTTT.

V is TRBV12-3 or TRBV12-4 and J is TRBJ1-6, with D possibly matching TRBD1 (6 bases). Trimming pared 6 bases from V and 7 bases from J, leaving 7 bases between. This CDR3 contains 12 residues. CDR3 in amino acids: CASSQGNSPLHF. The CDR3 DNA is TGTGCCAGCAGCCAGGGGAATTCACCCCTCCACTTT.

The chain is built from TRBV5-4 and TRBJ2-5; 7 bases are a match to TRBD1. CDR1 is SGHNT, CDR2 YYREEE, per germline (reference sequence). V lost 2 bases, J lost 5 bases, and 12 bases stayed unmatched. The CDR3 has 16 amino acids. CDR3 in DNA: TGTGCCAGCAGCTTCTTTGGCAGGGGGAACGGCGAGACCCAGTACTTC. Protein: CASSFFGRGNGETQYF.

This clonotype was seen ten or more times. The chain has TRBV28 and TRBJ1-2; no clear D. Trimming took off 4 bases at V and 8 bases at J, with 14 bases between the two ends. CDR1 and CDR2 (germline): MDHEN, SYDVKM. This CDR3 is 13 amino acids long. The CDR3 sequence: CASSYEGSNGYTF. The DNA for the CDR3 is TGTGCCAGCAGTTACGAGGGATCAAACGGCTACACCTTC.

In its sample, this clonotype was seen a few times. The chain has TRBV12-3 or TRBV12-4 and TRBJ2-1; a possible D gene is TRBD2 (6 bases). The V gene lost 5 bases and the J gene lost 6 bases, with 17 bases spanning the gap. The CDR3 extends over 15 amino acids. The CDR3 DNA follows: TGTGCCAGCAGTCCAGGACTAAGCAAAGGCAATGAGCAGTTCTTC. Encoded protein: CASSPGLSKGNEQFF.

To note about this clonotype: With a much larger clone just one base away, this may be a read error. The chain's CDR3 is CASSQALRATEAFF. The CDR3 DNA is TGTGCCAGCAGCCAAGCATTGAGGGCCACTGAAGCTTTCTTT. The chain uses TRBV14 and TRBJ1-1; D gene ambiguous. Germline V gene data show CDR1 as SGHDN and CDR2 as FVKESK. The V end was cut by 1 base, the J end by 4 bases, with 10 bases between. The CDR3 spans 14 residues.

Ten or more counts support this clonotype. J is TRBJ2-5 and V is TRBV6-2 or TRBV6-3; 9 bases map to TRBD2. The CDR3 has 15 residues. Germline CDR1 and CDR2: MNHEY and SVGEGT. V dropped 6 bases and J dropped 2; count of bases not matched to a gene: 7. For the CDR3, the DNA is TGTGCCAGCAGCCCGGGACTAGCAGATCAAGAGACCCAGTACTTC. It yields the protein CASSPGLADQETQYF.

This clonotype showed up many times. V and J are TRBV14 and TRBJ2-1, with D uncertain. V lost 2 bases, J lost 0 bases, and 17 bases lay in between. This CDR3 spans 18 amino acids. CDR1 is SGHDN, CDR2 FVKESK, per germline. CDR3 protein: CASSQLPWTGSSYNEQFF. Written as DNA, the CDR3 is TGTGCCAGCAGCCAACTCCCTTGGACCGGCAGCTCCTACAATGAGCAGTTCTTC.

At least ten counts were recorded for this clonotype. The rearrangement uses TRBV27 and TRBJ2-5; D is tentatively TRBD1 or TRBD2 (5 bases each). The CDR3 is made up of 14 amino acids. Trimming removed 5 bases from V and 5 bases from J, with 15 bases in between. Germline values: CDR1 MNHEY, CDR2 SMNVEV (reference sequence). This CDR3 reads CASSPPGTAETQYF. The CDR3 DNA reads TGTGCCAGCAGTCCTCCTGGGACCGCGGAGACCCAGTACTTC.

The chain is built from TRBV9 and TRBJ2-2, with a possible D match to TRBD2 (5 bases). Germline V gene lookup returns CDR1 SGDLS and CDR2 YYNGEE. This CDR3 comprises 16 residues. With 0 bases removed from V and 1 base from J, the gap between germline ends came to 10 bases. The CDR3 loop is CASSVAGNLNTGELFF. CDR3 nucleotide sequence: TGTGCCAGCAGCGTAGCCGGGAACTTGAACACCGGGGAGCTGTTTTTT.

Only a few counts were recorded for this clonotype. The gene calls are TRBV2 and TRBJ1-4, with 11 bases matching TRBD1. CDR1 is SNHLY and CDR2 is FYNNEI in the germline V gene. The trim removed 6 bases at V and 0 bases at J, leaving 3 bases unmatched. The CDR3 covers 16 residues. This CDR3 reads CASRRDRGTTNEKLFF. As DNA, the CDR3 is TGTGCCAGCAGGAGGGACAGGGGGACAACTAATGAAAAACTGTTTTTT. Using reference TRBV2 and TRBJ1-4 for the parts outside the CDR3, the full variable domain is EPEVTQTPSHQVTQMGQEVILRCVPISNHLYFYWYRQILGQKVEFLVSFYNNEISEKSEIFDDQFSVERPDGSNFTLKIRSTKLEDSAMYFCASRRDRGTTNEKLFFGSGTQLSVL.

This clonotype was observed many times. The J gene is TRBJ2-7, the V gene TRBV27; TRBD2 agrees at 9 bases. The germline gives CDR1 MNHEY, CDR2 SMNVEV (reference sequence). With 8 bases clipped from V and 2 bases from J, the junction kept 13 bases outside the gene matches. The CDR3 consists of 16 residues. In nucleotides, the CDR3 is TGTGCCAGCCGAAAAAGCCTAGCGGGATTCACCTACGAGCAGTACTTC. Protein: CASRKSLAGFTYEQYF.

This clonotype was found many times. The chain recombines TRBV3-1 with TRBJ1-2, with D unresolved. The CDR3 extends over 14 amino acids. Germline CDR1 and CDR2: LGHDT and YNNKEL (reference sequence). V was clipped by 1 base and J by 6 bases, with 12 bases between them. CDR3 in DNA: TGTGCCAGCAGCCAAGGGTCAACTCTCAATGGCTACACCTTC. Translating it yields CASSQGSTLNGYTF. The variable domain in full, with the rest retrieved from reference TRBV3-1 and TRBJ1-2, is DTAVSQTPKYLVTQMGNDKSIKCEQNLGHDTMYWYKQDSKKFLKIMFSYNNKELIINETVPNRFSPKSPDKAHLNLHINSLELGDSAVYFCASSQGSTLNGYTFGSGTRLTVV.

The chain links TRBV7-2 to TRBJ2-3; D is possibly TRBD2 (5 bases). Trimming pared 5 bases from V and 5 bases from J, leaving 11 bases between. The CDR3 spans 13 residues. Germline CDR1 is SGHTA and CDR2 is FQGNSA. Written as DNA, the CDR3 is TGTGCCAGCAGCCCACCCGGGGTAGATACGCAGTATTTT. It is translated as CASSPPGVDTQYF.

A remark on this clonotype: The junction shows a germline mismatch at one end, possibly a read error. This CDR3 reads CAISGTSGRGNEQFF. The CDR3 nucleotides are TGTGCCATCAGTGGGACTAGCGGGAGAGGCAATGAGCAGTTCTTC. The J gene is TRBJ2-1, the V gene TRBV6-6; 14 nucleotides align to TRBD2. Germline loops: CDR1 MNHNY, CDR2 SVGAGI (reference sequence). This CDR3 is built from 15 residues.

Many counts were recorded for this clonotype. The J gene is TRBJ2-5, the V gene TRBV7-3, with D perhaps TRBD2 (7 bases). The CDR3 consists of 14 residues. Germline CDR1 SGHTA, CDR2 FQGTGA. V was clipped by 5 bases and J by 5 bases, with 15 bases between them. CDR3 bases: TGTGCCAGCAGCCATGGGGGGGGCACGGAGACCCAGTACTTC. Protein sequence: CASSHGGGTETQYF. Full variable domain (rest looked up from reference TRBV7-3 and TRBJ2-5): GAGVSQTPSNKVTEKGKYVELRCDPISGHTALYWYRQSLGQGPEFLIYFQGTGAADDSGLPNDRFFAVRPEGSVSTLKIQRTERGDSAVYLCASSHGGGTETQYFGPGTRLLVL.

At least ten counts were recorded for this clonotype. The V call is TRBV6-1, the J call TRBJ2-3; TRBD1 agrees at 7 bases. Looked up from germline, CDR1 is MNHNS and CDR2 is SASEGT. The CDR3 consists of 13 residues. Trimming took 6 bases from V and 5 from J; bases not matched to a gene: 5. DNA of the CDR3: TGTGCCAGCAGACCTACAGGGGTAGATACGCAGTATTTT. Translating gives CASRPTGVDTQYF.

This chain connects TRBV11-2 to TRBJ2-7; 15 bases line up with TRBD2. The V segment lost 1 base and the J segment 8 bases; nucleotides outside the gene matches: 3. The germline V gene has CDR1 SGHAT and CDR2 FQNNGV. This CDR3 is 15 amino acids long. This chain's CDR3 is CASSLVGLAGGQQYF. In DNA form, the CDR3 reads TGTGCCAGCAGCTTAGTGGGACTAGCGGGAGGACAGCAGTACTTC. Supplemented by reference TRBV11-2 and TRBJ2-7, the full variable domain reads EAGVAQSPRYKIIEKRQSVAFWCNPISGHATLYWYQQILGQGPKLLIQFQNNGVVDDSQLPKDRFSAERLKGVDSTLKIQPAKLEDSAVYLCASSLVGLAGGQQYFGPGTRLTVT.

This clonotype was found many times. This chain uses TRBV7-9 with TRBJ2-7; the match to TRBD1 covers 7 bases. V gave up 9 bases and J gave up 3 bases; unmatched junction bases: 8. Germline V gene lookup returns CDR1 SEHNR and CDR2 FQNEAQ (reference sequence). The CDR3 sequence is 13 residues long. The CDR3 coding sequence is TGTGCCAGTACGATGGGACAGAGCTACGAGCAGTACTTC. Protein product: CASTMGQSYEQYF. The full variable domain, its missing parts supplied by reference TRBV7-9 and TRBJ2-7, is DTGVSQNPRHKITKRGQNVTFRCDPISEHNRLYWYRQTLGQGPEFLTYFQNEAQLEKSRLLSDRFSAERPKGSFSTLEIQRTEQGDSAMYLCASTMGQSYEQYFGPGTRLTVT.

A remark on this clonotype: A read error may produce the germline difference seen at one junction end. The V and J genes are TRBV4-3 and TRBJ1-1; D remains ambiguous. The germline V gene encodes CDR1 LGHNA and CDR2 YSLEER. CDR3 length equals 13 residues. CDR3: CPSIQSGGTEAFF. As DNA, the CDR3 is TGCCCCAGCATCCAGTCCGGAGGCACTGAAGCTTTCTTT.

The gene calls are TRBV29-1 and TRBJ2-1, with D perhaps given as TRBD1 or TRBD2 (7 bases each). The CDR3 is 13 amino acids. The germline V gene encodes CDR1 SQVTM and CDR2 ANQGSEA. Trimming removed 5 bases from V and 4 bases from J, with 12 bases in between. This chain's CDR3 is CSVPGGGYNEQFF. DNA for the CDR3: TGCAGCGTTCCAGGGGGGGGATACAATGAGCAGTTCTTC.

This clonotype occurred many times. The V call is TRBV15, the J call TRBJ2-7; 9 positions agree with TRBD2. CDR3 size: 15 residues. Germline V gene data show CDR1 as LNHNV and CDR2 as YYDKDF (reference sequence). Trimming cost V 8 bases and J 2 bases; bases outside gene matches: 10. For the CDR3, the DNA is TGTGCCACCTCCCCGGGACTAGCTCTGCCCTACGAGCAGTACTTC. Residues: CATSPGLALPYEQYF.

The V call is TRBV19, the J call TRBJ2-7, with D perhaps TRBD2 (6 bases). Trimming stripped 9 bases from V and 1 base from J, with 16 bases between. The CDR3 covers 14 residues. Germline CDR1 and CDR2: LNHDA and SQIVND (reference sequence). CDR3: CASATGTPSYEQYF. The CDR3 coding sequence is TGTGCCAGCGCTACCGGGACTCCGTCCTACGAGCAGTACTTC.

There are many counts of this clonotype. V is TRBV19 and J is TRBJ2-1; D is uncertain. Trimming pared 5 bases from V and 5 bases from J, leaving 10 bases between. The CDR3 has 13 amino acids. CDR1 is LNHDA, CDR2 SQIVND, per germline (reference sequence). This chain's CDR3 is CASSLDQNNEQFF. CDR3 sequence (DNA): TGTGCCAGTAGTTTGGACCAAAACAATGAGCAGTTCTTC. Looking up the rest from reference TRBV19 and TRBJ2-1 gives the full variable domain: DGGITQSPKYLFRKEGQNVTLSCEQNLNHDAMYWYRQDPGQGLRLIYYSQIVNDFQKGDIAEGYSVSREKKESFPLTVTSAQKNPTAFYLCASSLDQNNEQFFGPGTRLTVL.

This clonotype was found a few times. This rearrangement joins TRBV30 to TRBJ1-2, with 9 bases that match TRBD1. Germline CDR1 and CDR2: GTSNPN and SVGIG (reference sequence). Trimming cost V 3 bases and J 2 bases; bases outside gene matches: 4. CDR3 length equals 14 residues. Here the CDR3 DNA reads TGTGCCTGGAGGGGACAGGGCCAGAACTATGGCTACACCTTC. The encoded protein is CAWRGQGQNYGYTF.